This TCR beta chain was sequenced in a study of T cells in Graves' hyperthyroidism and ophthalmopathy (dated by TCRdb to the late 2010s). Context from the whole study: Peripheral blood was sampled at the time of initial diagnosis, prior to any treatment. To identify TCR V-J signatures that set the groups apart, the researchers used a discovery cohort of more than 95 patients, made up of 43 with Graves' ophthalmopathy and approximately 57 with stable Graves' hyperthyroidism. An independent validation cohort of around 19 hyperthyroidism patients and 15 or so patients who later progressed to ophthalmopathy tested prospective prediction of ophthalmopathy. The 100 discovery patients were randomly split 7:3 into training and test sets. The paper describes TCR Vbeta CDR3 sequencing of around 140 peripheral blood samples, made up of some 42 ophthalmopathy patients, more than 70 hyperthyroidism patients and 17 progressor patients. In addition, the study compared T-cell repertoires in thyroid tissue and in blood from about 6 Graves' hyperthyroidism patients. After sampling, hyperthyroidism patients received methimazole starting at 30 mg daily, and ophthalmopathy patients received high-dose intravenous methylprednisolone.

A word on this clonotype: This clone's antigen is unknown. No clone much larger than this one lies a single base away; base qualities are absent.

Ophthalmopathy patients had moderately to severely active disease, Clinical Activity Score of at least 3, NOSPECS grade of at least 4, and duration under 3 months. Patients with uncontrolled infections, other autoimmune diseases, pregnancy or lactation were excluded. Clinical symptoms, serum thyroxine and TRAb, thyroid ultrasound, and orbital computed tomography formed the basis for the diagnoses. PBMCs were separated from roughly 9.6 ml of fresh peripheral blood using Ficoll-Paque density gradient centrifugation. Total RNA was extracted with Trizol reagent, and quality was checked on an Agilent 2100 Bioanalyzer. Per the germline V gene (reference sequence), LNHDA is the CDR1 and SQIVND is the CDR2. From its cysteine to its phenylalanine, the CDR3 spans 17 amino acids. Of the read, only the CDR3 DNA is kept; its 51 bases are in frame from base 1. V is shortened by 4 bases, J by 5 bases, and the region joining them spans 21 bases.

Broader findings and caveats from the paper: A model built on a 13 V-J signature distinguished ophthalmopathy from stable hyperthyroidism, reaching about 88% sensitivity and around 81% specificity in cross-validation and 80%/75% in testing. Sample size was not statistically predetermined, and investigators were not blinded to group allocation. During validation, the model predicted progression to ophthalmopathy a median of about 5.9 months ahead of onset, with almost 71% sensitivity and under 85% specificity. Most expanded thyroid clonotypes (frequency above 0.001) were also detected in blood, suggesting blood repertoires may reflect thyroid immune responses.

The TCR beta CDR3 regions were amplified from RNA transcripts. A first-round RT-PCR of the TCR CDR3 used the HTBI primer set with the Qiagen OneStep RT-PCR kit. The libraries were constructed in a second round of multiplex PCR and then size-selected and purified. Paired-end sequencing of the libraries was performed with 100 bp reads on an Illumina HiSeq2000. On the authors' methods: SOAPnuke was used to process the raw data, removing reads that contained adapters or uncalled bases, had a mean Phred below 15, or lacked an exact match to the constant primer or identifier. COPE v1.2.5 was used to merge the high-quality paired reads, and each unique nucleotide sequence was defined as a clonotype. MiTCR v1.1 was used to align clonotypes to the IMGT TRBV, TRBD and TRBJ reference segments. Only V-J combinations with frequency above 0.0001, covering 99% to 99.2% of repertoires, were analysed. The TCS score was defined as the ratio of F50 (clonal expansion) to E x V (chaos), calculated using BLOSUM62-based TCRdist between CDR3 peptides within each V-J. Welch's t-statistics and random forest reduced approximately 520 V-J features to 10 to 15, which were used in a naive Bayes classifier (R e1071). TCRdb's own reprocessing of the public reads used fastp at Q25 and MiXCR and kept productive beta chains. Rows with a matching CDR3 protein are joined into one entry that keeps the most common DNA and genes. The V and J calls here are based on TCRdb, not the publication. This sample comprises 250,000 to 300,000 distinct CDR3 sequences, roughly 19% of them detected only once. The ten biggest clones cover approximately 35% of the sample.

The chain is made from TRBV19 and TRBJ2-1; the D gene is perhaps TRBD1 or TRBD2, each of them matching over 7 bases. The clonotype originates from a man in his fifties with Graves' ophthalmopathy. Sequenced input: blood. CDR3 loop: CASSTPQGGGGNNEQFF. The nucleotide sequence reads TGTGCCAGTAGTACGCCCCAGGGGGGCGGGGGAAACAATGAGCAGTTCTTC.